The clone carrying this T cell receptor beta chain was found once. Its antigen is as yet unknown. Method: immunoSEQ multiplex PCR; TCRdb's copy keeps in-frame clones and lacks some. The profile shows approximately 170,000 clones, about 89% of them singletons. The CDR3 is 14 residues long. This entry comes from a study of cytomegalovirus exposure and HLA in healthy donors. General study findings and limits: A few CMV-associated chains proved CMV antigen-specific in vitro.

The source material was PBMCs. The chain recombines TRBV21-1 with TRBJ1-2. TRBV21-1 is flagged as a pseudogene. This receptor was identified in a woman under 30 in good health and CMV-seropositive. The CDR3 DNA sequence: TGTGCCAGCAGCAAAGTTCGACGCGGAAGCGGCTACACCTTC. Amino acid sequence: CASSKVRRGSGYTF.